This T cell receptor beta chain is drawn from a study of cytomegalovirus exposure and HLA in healthy donors. Regarding the study as a whole: A later analysis reportedly identified an Asian-associated ancestry cluster as carrying fewer N-insertions than the roughly 670-donor mean.

V shed 4 bases and J 3 bases; nucleotides not matched to a gene: 14. This CDR3 region has 19 residues. Germline V gene sequence: CDR1 SGHTA, CDR2 FQGNSA. The study ran its PCR with 60 Vbeta and 13 Jbeta primers. Measured with immunoSEQ multiplex PCR; TCRdb has only the in-frame clones, and not every one. The sample records around 240,000 clones, 82% being singletons. Regarding this clone: Its antigen is not known.

The chain links TRBV7-2 to TRBJ2-7; 14 bases map to TRBD2. The material sequenced was PBMCs. The TCR sequence derives from a woman aged 40 to 50 in good health and CMV-seropositive. The CDR3 region has the DNA TGTGCCAGCAGCTCCCAGACTAGCGGGGGGGCGTCAGGACTCTACGAGCAGTACTTC. Protein: CASSSQTSGGASGLYEQYF.